Below are 27 T cell receptor beta chains sequenced from a single sample in a study of shared clonotypes between healthy human individuals. Measured with immunoSEQ multiplex PCR; TCRdb has only the in-frame clones, and not every one. The sample holds about 2.4 million clones; 93% are singletons and the top ten take around 0.37%. The specimen was naive CD4+ T cells from PBMCs. The subset is: CD45RA+ positively selected. All receptors come from a man younger than 35 in good health. Some clones in this sample may be carry-over from other donors' samples.

V gene TRBV6-6 combines with J gene TRBJ2-5; TRBD1 is a possible D gene (6 bases). The V end lost 0 bases, the J end lost 3 bases, and 8 bases lay between the germline ends. The CDR3 consists of 14 residues. The germline CDR1 and CDR2 sequences are MNHNY and SVGAGI (reference sequence). The CDR3 sequence: CASSYSSGEETQYF. Written as DNA, the CDR3 is TGTGCCAGCAGTTACTCGTCAGGGGAAGAGACCCAGTACTTC.

This sequence joins TRBV6-5 and TRBJ1-5; no clear D. The V end lost 7 bases, the J end lost 2 bases, and 15 bases lay between the germline ends. Germline V gene lookup returns CDR1 MNHEY and CDR2 SVGAGI. This CDR3 is 15 amino acids long. The CDR3 nucleotides read TGTGCCAGCACCCCTAGGTATTCGGGCAATCAGCCCCAGCATTTT. Translated, it gives CASTPRYSGNQPQHF.

Concerning this clone: The sample holds other DNA sequences that translate to the same CDR3. The V call is TRBV7-2, the J call TRBJ1-1; D not resolved. The CDR3 has 12 residues. Germline CDR1 and CDR2: SGHTA and FQGNSA. V was pared by 3 bases and J by 5 bases, with 7 bases between. CDR3 nucleotides: TGTGCCAGCAGCTTGGTGACTACTGAAGCTTTCTTT. Protein product: CASSLVTTEAFF.

The V and J genes are TRBV7-6 and TRBJ2-3, with 14 nucleotides matching TRBD2. Germline lookup yields CDR1 SGHVS and CDR2 FNYEAQ. This CDR3 contains 17 residues. The V gene end was trimmed by 5 bases and the J gene end by 4 bases; junction bases not matched to a gene: 8. This chain's CDR3 is CASSQTTSGRAPDTQYF. CDR3 nucleotide sequence: TGTGCCAGCAGCCAGACGACTAGCGGGAGGGCCCCAGATACGCAGTATTTT.

DNA of the CDR3: TGTGCCAGCAGCGTAGACCCTGTGAGGGAGACCCAGTACTTC. Residues: CASSVDPVRETQYF. The chain recombines TRBV9 with TRBJ2-5; no definite D call. CDR3 length: 14 amino acids. Germline lookup yields CDR1 SGDLS and CDR2 YYNGEE. Trimming stripped 0 bases from V and 5 bases from J, with 11 bases between.

The V gene is TRBV5-5, the J gene TRBJ1-1, with 9 nucleotides matching TRBD1. The germline CDR1 and CDR2 sequences are SGHKS and YYEKEE (reference sequence). Losses at the gene ends were 1 base for V and 6 bases for J; bases not matched to a gene: 4. The CDR3 sequence is 14 residues long. The CDR3 region is CASSLSRDRAEAFF. The DNA of the CDR3 is TGTGCCAGCAGCTTGTCCCGGGACAGGGCTGAAGCTTTCTTT.

The chain employs TRBV15 and TRBJ1-1; TRBD1 might be the D (5 bases). CDR1 is LNHNV, CDR2 YYDKDF, per germline (reference sequence). The CDR3 is 14 residues long. The V end was cut by 0 bases, the J end by 4 bases, with 9 bases between. DNA of the CDR3: TGTGCCACCAGCAGAGAGGTGGGGGGCACTGAAGCTTTCTTT. This sequence encodes CATSREVGGTEAFF.

The chain has TRBV28 and TRBJ2-7, with no clear D. The CDR3 has 14 amino acids. The germline V gene has CDR1 MDHEN and CDR2 SYDVKM. Trimming stripped 3 bases from V and 3 bases from J, with 12 bases between. DNA for the CDR3: TGTGCCAGCAGTTTGTCGCACAGCCTCTACGAGCAGTACTTC. This translates into CASSLSHSLYEQYF.

This chain connects TRBV13 to TRBJ2-7; the D gene could be TRBD1 or TRBD2 (6 bases each). CDR3 length: 14 amino acids. Trimming took 2 bases from V and 3 from J, leaving 11 bases between them. CDR1 is PRHDT, CDR2 FYEKMQ, per germline (reference sequence). This CDR3 reads CASSLTGRNYEQYF. CDR3 coding DNA: TGTGCCAGCAGCTTAACAGGGAGGAACTACGAGCAGTACTTC.

Written as DNA, the CDR3 is TGTGCCAGCAGTTGCCCCAAGGACGAGCAGTACTTC. Its protein product is CASSCPKDEQYF. The chain has TRBV6-9 and TRBJ2-7; D is uncertain. The germline gives CDR1 MNHGY, CDR2 SVAAGI. The CDR3 sequence is 12 residues long. Trimming took 4 bases from V and 5 from J, leaving 9 bases between them.

This clone was seen once. The chain recombines TRBV18 with TRBJ1-2; no clear D gene. The germline V and J ends were trimmed by 2 bases and 3 bases, with 13 bases remaining between them. CDR1 and CDR2 from the germline V gene are KGHSH and LQKENI. This CDR3 region has 15 residues. CDR3 sequence reads: CASSPNELVDYGYTF. The CDR3 DNA reads as TGTGCCAGCTCACCAAATGAGCTGGTTGACTATGGCTACACCTTC.

The gene calls are TRBV6-1 and TRBJ1-1, with D unclear. Per germline, CDR1 MNHNS and CDR2 SASEGT. V lost 1 base and J 4 bases, leaving 10 bases between the germline ends. The CDR3 has 14 amino acids. In DNA, the CDR3 is TGTGCCAGCAGTGAAGATGTATACGGCACTGAAGCTTTCTTT. Its translation is CASSEDVYGTEAFF.

The CDR3 DNA sequence: TGTGCTAGTGGACCTCAGGGGAAGGGATGGGCTAATGAAAAACTGTTTTTT. Its translation is CASGPQGKGWANEKLFF. The V call is TRBV12-5, the J call TRBJ1-4; tentative D call: TRBD1 (6 bases). Germline lookup yields CDR1 LGHNT and CDR2 FRNRAP. The CDR3 contains 17 residues. Trimming pared 6 bases from V and 3 bases from J, leaving 20 bases between.

This chain connects TRBV5-1 to TRBJ2-7; the match to TRBD2 covers 13 bases. Germline CDR1 is SGHRS and CDR2 is YFSETQ. With V trimmed by 2 bases and J by 6 bases, 2 bases remained unmatched. The CDR3 totals 14 residues. DNA for the CDR3: TGCGCCAGCAGCTTACTAGCGGGAGGGGGCGAGCAGTACTTC. This sequence encodes CASSLLAGGGEQYF.

The V call is TRBV9, the J call TRBJ2-5, with 8 bases aligning to TRBD2. The V gene's germline CDR1 is SGDLS and CDR2 YYNGEE. The CDR3 sequence is 15 residues long. V gave up 4 bases and J gave up 3 bases; unmatched junction bases: 8. The CDR3 is CASSLYVGLEETQYF. CDR3 DNA: TGTGCCAGCAGCCTTTACGTGGGACTAGAAGAGACCCAGTACTTC.

The V gene is TRBV29-1, the J gene TRBJ2-7; D gene uncertain. In germline, CDR1 is SQVTM, CDR2 ANQGSEA. CDR3 size: 13 residues. Between the trimmed V and J ends, which lost 3 bases and 0 bases, there was a span of 9 bases. CDR3 coding DNA: TGCAGCGTTGATCCACTGAGCTCCTACGAGCAGTACTTC. This codes for CSVDPLSSYEQYF.

The chain employs TRBV7-2 and TRBJ2-7; 10 bases agree with TRBD1. Germline-derived CDR1 and CDR2 are SGHTA and FQGNSA. After removal of 5 bases from V and 2 bases from J, the junction contained 3 bases not matched to a gene. The length of the CDR3 is 14 residues. The CDR3 nucleotides read TGTGCCAGCAGCCGGACAGGGGGGGCCTACGAGCAGTACTTC. It is translated as CASSRTGGAYEQYF.

The V gene is TRBV5-5, the J gene TRBJ2-5, with TRBD2 as a possible D gene (8 bases). The CDR3 totals 15 residues. Germline loops: CDR1 SGHKS, CDR2 YYEKEE (reference sequence). V gave up 4 bases and J gave up 4 bases, with 17 bases separating them. The DNA for the CDR3 is TGTGCCAGCAGCACGACAGGGACTAGTCCAGAGACCCAGTACTTC. This encodes CASSTTGTSPETQYF.

V and J are TRBV9 and TRBJ2-1; no reliable D call. Germline CDR1 reads SGDLS; CDR2 reads YYNGEE. The CDR3 loop spans 16 amino acids. Trimming stripped 5 bases from V and 0 bases from J, with 15 bases between. The CDR3 sequence: CASSTTTRSSYNEQFF. CDR3 in DNA: TGTGCCAGCAGTACAACGACCCGAAGCTCCTACAATGAGCAGTTCTTC. The whole variable domain, filled in from reference TRBV9 and TRBJ2-1, reads DSGVTQTPKHLITATGQRVTLRCSPRSGDLSVYWYQQSLDQGLQFLIQYYNGEERAKGNILERFSAQQFPDLHSELNLSSLELGDSALYFCASSTTTRSSYNEQFFGPGTRLTVL.

V gene TRBV5-1 combines with J gene TRBJ1-2; D possibly corresponds to TRBD1 (6 bases). Trimming took off 4 bases at V and 4 bases at J, with 20 bases between the two ends. CDR3 length: 16 amino acids. Germline V CDR1 and CDR2: SGHRS, YFSETQ. For the CDR3, the DNA is TGCGCCAGCAGCCCGGGAGCTCAGGGGCAGAGCTATGGCTACACCTTC. Its translation is CASSPGAQGQSYGYTF.

This sequence joins TRBV6-1 and TRBJ1-2, with TRBD1 matching 7 bases. Germline CDR1 is MNHNS and CDR2 is SASEGT. The CDR3 sequence is 13 residues long. Trimming at V came to 6 bases and at J to 8 bases, leaving 9 bases not matched to a gene. CDR3 in DNA: TGTGCCAGCAGCGCCGAAGACAGGGTCGGCTACACCTTC. It translates to CASSAEDRVGYTF.

The chain is built from TRBV28 and TRBJ1-5, with a possible D match to TRBD1 (6 bases). Germline assignment: CDR1 MDHEN and CDR2 SYDVKM. Between the trimmed V and J ends, which lost 6 bases and 0 bases, there was a span of 15 bases. This CDR3 is built from 16 residues. The DNA of the CDR3 is TGTGCCAGCAGCGCGACAGGCCGATATAGCAATCAGCCCCAGCATTTT. Its translation is CASSATGRYSNQPQHF.

The CDR3 bases are TGTGCCAGCAGCTTAGCCGGCGGGCGCTTCAGGCCAGATACGCAGTATTTT. It specifies CASSLAGGRFRPDTQYF. This chain joins TRBV7-8 and TRBJ2-3; TRBD2 is a possible D gene (5 bases). From germline, CDR1 is SGHVS and CDR2 FQNEAQ. The CDR3 consists of 17 residues. The V and J ends lost 0 bases and 4 bases respectively, with 17 bases between them.

In regard to this clone: The sample contains more than one DNA sequence encoding this CDR3. V and J are TRBV28 and TRBJ2-7; D gene ambiguous. This CDR3 region has 11 residues. The V and J ends lost 5 bases and 3 bases respectively, with 5 bases between them. Looked up from germline, CDR1 is MDHEN and CDR2 is SYDVKM. The DNA for the CDR3 is TGTGCCAGCAGTCCGTTCTACGAGCAGTACTTC. Its protein is CASSPFYEQYF. Filled out from reference TRBV28 and TRBJ2-7, the complete variable domain reads DVKVTQSSRYLVKRTGEKVFLECVQDMDHENMFWYRQDPGLGLRLIYFSYDVKMKEKGDIPEGYSVSREKKERFSLILESASTNQTSMYLCASSPFYEQYFGPGTRLTVT.

V usage is TRBV6-5 and J usage is TRBJ1-3, with a tentative D call TRBD1 (6 bases). The V gene lost 8 bases and the J gene lost 0 bases, with 11 bases spanning the gap. Germline-derived CDR1 and CDR2 are MNHEY and SVGAGI. This CDR3 region has 14 residues. CDR3 amino acids: CASRGALSGNTIYF. In DNA form, the CDR3 reads TGTGCCAGCCGGGGGGCCCTCTCTGGAAACACCATATATTTT.

The chain employs TRBV18 and TRBJ2-5; TRBD1 is a possible D gene (6 bases). Trimming stripped 1 base from V and 5 bases from J, with 11 bases between. Germline CDR1 and CDR2: KGHSH and LQKENI. The CDR3 is 14 residues long. The CDR3: CASSPQQGGETQYF. CDR3 in DNA: TGTGCCAGCTCACCACAACAGGGTGGGGAGACCCAGTACTTC. The variable domain in full, with the rest retrieved from reference TRBV18 and TRBJ2-5, is NAGVMQNPRHLVRRRGQEARLRCSPMKGHSHVYWYRQLPEEGLKFMVYLQKENIIDESGMPKERFSAEFPKEGPSILRIQQVVRGDSAAYFCASSPQQGGETQYFGPGTRLLVL.

The V call is TRBV4-2, the J call TRBJ2-6; 13 bases fit TRBD2. V gave up 4 bases and J gave up 1 base; unmatched junction bases: 7. The CDR3 loop spans 19 amino acids. Germline V gives CDR1 LGHNA, CDR2 YNFKEQ. The CDR3 spells CASSPRTSGGSSGANVLTF. CDR3 nucleotides: TGTGCCAGCAGCCCTCGGACTAGCGGGGGATCATCTGGGGCCAACGTCCTGACTTTC.